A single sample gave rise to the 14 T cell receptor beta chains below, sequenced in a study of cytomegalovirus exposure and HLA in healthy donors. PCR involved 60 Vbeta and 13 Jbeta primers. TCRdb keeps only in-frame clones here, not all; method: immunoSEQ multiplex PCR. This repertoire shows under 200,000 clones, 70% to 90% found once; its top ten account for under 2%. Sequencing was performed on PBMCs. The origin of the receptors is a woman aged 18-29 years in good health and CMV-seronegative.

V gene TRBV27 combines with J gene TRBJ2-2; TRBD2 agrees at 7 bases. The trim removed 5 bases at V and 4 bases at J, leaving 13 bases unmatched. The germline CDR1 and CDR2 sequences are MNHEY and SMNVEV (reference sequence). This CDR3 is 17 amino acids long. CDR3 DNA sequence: TGTGCCAGCAGTCCTCCCCTGGCGGGAGTAAGCACCGGGGAGCTGTTTTTT. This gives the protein CASSPPLAGVSTGELFF.

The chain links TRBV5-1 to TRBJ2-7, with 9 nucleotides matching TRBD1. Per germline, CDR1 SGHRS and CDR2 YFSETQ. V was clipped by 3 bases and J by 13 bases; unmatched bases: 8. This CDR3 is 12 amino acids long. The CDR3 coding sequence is TGCGCCAGCAGCTATAACCGGGACAGGGAATACTTC. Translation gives CASSYNRDREYF.

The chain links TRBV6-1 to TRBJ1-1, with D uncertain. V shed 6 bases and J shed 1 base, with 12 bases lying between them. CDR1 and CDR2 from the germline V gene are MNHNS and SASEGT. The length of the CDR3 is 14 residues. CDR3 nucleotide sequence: TGTGCCAGCAGGGGCCCGTTGGGGAACACTGAAGCTTTCTTT. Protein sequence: CASRGPLGNTEAFF.

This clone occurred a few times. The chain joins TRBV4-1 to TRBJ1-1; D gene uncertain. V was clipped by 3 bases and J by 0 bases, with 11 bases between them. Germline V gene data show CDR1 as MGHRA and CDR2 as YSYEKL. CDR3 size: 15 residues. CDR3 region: CASSQTHPMNTEAFF. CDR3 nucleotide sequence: TGCGCCAGCAGCCAGACTCACCCCATGAACACTGAAGCTTTCTTT.

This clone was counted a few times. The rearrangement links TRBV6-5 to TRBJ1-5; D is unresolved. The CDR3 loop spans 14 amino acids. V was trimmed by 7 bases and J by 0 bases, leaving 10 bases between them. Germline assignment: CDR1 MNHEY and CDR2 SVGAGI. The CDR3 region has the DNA TGTGCCAGCACCACAGTGAATAGCAATCAGCCCCAGCATTTT. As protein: CASTTVNSNQPQHF.

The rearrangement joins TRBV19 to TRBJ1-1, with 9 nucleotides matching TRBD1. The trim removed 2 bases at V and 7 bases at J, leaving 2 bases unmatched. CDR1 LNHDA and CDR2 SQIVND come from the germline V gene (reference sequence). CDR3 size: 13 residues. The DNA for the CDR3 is TGTGCCAGTAGTATAACAGGGGGCATTGAAGCTTTCTTT. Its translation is CASSITGGIEAFF.

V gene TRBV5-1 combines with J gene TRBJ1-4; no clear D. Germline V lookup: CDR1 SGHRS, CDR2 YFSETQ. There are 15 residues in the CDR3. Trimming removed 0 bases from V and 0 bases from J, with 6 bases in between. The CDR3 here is CASSLGRPTNEKLFF. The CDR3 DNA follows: TGCGCCAGCAGCTTGGGGAGGCCAACTAATGAAAAACTGTTTTTT.

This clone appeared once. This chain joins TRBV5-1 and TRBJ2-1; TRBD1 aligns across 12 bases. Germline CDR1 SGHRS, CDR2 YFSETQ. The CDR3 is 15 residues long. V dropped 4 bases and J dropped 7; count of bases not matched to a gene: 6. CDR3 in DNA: TGCGCCAGCAGCACGGGACAGGGGGCAGGGAATGAGCAGTTCTTC. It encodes CASSTGQGAGNEQFF.

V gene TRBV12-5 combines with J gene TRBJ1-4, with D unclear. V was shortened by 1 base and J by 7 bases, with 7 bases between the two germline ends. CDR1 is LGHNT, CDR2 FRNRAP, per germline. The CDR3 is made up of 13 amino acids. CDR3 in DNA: TGTGCTAGTGGTTTGGGAGGTGGTGAAAAACTGTTTTTT. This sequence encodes CASGLGGGEKLFF.

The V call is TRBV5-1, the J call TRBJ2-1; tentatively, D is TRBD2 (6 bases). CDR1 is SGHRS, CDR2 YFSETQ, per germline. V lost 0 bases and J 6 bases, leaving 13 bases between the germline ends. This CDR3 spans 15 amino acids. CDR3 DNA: TGCGCCAGCAGCTTGGATAGCGGCGACAGCAATGAGCAGTTCTTC. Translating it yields CASSLDSGDSNEQFF.

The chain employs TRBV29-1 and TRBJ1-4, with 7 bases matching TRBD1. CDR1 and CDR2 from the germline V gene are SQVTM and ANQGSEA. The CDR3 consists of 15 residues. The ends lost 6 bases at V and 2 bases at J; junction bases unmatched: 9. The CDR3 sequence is CSVRDSQGTNEKLFF. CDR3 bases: TGCAGCGTCAGGGACAGTCAAGGGACTAATGAAAAACTGTTTTTT.

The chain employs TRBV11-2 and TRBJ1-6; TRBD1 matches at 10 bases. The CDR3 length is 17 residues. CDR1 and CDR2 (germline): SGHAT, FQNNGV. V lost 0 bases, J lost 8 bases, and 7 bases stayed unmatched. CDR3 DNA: TGTGCCAGCAGCTTAGATTCGGGGACAGGGGCGGATTCACCCCTCCACTTT. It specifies CASSLDSGTGADSPLHF.

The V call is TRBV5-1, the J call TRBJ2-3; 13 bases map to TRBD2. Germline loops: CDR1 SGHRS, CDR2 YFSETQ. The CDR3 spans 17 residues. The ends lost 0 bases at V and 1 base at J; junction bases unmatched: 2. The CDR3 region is CASSLVTSGGGTDTQYF. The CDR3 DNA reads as TGCGCCAGCAGCTTGGTAACTAGCGGGGGGGGCACAGATACGCAGTATTTT.

The CDR3 DNA is TGTGCCAGCTCACCACGCGCCTGGCGGGAGGTATACAATGAGCAGTTCTTC. It encodes CASSPRAWREVYNEQFF. The chain is built from TRBV18 and TRBJ2-1, with 8 bases matching TRBD2. The CDR3 runs 17 residues. Germline CDR1 reads KGHSH; CDR2 reads LQKENI. J lost 4 bases, V lost 1 base, and 9 bases had no gene match.